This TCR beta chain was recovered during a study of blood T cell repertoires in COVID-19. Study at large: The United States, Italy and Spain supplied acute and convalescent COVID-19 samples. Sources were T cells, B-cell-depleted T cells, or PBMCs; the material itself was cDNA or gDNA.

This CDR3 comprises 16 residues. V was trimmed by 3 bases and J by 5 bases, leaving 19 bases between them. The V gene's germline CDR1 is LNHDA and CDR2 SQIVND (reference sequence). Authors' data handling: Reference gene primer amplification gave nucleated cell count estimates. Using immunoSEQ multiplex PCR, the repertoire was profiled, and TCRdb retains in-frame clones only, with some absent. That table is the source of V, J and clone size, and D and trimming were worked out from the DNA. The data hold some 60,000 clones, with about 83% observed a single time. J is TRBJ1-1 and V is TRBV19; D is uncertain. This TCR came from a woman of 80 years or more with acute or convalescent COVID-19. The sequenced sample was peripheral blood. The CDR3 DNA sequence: TGTGCCAGTAGTATCCAAGGAGGCAGAGGGAAGACTGAAGCTTTCTTT. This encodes CASSIQGGRGKTEAFF.